The table lists the clone carrying this T cell receptor beta chain with many counts. Via MiXCR, TCRdb re-called the RT-PCR reads, giving one row per CDR3 protein. Seen here are more than 600,000 distinct CDR3 sequences, 12% to 15% observed once, and the top ten hold roughly 3.9%. Germline values: CDR1 SEHNR, CDR2 FQNEAQ (reference sequence). The CDR3 runs to 14 residues. Trimming stripped 2 bases from V and 2 bases from J, with 8 bases between. The origin of this receptor is a female donor in good health, serving as a healthy control. The chain is built from TRBV7-9 and TRBJ2-3; possibly TRBD1 for D (6 bases). Sequenced: memory CD4+ T cells from blood. Here the CDR3 reads CASSLQGPTDTQYF. The CDR3 DNA reads TGTGCCAGCAGCTTACAGGGGCCCACAGATACGCAGTATTTT.